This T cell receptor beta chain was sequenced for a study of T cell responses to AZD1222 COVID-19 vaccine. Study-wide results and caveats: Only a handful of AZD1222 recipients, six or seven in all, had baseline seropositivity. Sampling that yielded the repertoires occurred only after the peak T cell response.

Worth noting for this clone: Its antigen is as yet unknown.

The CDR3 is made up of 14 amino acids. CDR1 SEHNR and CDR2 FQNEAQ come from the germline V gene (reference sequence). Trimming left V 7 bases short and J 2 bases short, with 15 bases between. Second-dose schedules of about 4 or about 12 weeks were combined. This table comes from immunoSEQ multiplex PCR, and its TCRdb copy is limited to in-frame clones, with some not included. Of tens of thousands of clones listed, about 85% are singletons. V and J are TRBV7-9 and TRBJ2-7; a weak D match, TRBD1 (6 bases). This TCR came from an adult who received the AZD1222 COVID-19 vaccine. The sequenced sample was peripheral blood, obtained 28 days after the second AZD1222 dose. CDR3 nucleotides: TGTGCCAGCAACCCCCCGGGACACACCTACGAGCAGTACTTC. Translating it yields CASNPPGHTYEQYF.